This paragraph covers one TCR beta chain sequence. Its antigen is not yet known. The sample originates from a study of cytomegalovirus exposure and HLA in healthy donors listed by TCRdb under 2017. In the study overall: According to an earlier analysis of a few hundred of the donors, about 190 million T cells yielded 117 million unique TCR beta sequences and around 300 Gb of sequence data. An early release that covered 500 to 800 HLA-typed donors contained 300 to 350 gigabases of sequencing data and 85 million to 100 million unique TCR sequences. Among the roughly 400 genotyped donors, around 81% belonged to the genetic ancestry cluster associated with self-reported Caucasian donors. The study aimed to test whether cataloging public T cell receptors could reveal signatures of past pathogen exposure. The T cell repertoires of around 730 subjects were profiled by immunosequencing and related to cytomegalovirus serostatus. Besides the first cohort of 666 subjects, a separate validation cohort made up of roughly 120 different subjects was used. To predict cytomegalovirus infection status, the study combined high-throughput TCR immunosequencing, statistical association of individual TCRs with disease status, and machine learning. A later analysis re-analyzed previously published TCR beta repertoires from several hundred donors and added high-resolution HLA genotyping to study TCR occurrence patterns. Rather than drawing on any new phenotypic data, the later analysis identified candidate immune exposures from TCR beta sequences and the way those sequences occurred across donors. An earlier analysis of 587 of the donors applied high-throughput TCR beta sequencing to assess whether each TCR beta V gene segment acted as functional or pseudogenic. Alongside the repertoire data, information on donor age, sex, ethnicity and CMV serostatus was compiled. Genome-wide SNP genotypes for about 65% of the 666 donors were used in a later genetic analysis, which treated that subset as a discovery cohort. All discovery cohort repertoires had been generated on a single sequencing platform. HLA typing covered class I and class II loci at four-digit resolution. The number of donors typed differed by locus, with about 629-630 for A, B, C, DRB1 and DQB1, around 500 for DQA1, over 600 for DPA1, and roughly 450 for DPB1. Five DR-DQ haplotypes were treated as single units for association and clustering because of strong linkage in the cohort. Among roughly 400 genotyped donors of the cohort, an average of about 240,000 unique TCR beta nucleotide sequences were sequenced per donor, roughly 18% of them non-productive.

Libraries were constructed by the immunoSEQ multiplex PCR assay. A mixture of 60 forward primers for TCR Vbeta segments and 13 reverse primers for TCR Jbeta segments was used in the multiplex PCR. Amplification of the CDR3 region of rearranged TCR beta genes was performed with a multiplex PCR assay on genomic DNA. The Illumina HiSeq System was used to sequence the amplified TCR beta libraries as 87-base-pair reads. The original pipeline was this. A later analysis tallied 75 million to 95 million unique TCR beta chains across the 600 to 700 repertoires, and some 12 million of those chains were shared by two or more donors. A nearest-neighbor algorithm error-corrected the raw reads and collapsed the reads into unique sequences, merging closely related sequences to remove PCR and sequencing errors. Alignment of CDR3 sequences to IMGT reference sequences was used to assign V, D and J gene segments. For a sequence to be retained, a match of at least six nucleotides to both a V gene segment and a J gene segment was required. Rearrangements were called productive when the CDR3 lacked stop codons and stayed in frame with V and J; all others were non-productive. Following IMGT convention, CDR3 was defined as the stretch from the second conserved V-encoded cysteine to the conserved J-encoded phenylalanine. Sequences without an unambiguous match to a single V gene segment were excluded from the earlier analysis of 587 of the donors. In an earlier analysis of approximately 610 of the donors, V segments were called functional above 56.7% productive rearrangements and were called segregating when the between-donor standard deviation exceeded 5%. A statistical classification framework was built for diagnosing cytomegalovirus status from the catalog of TCR beta chain sequences. V and J gene assignment, in a later analysis, came from comparing TCR nucleotide sequences with IMGT/GENE-DB human TR gene sequences. A later analysis assigned CDR3 sequences and most-parsimonious VDJ recombination scenarios with the TCRdist pipeline. In a later analysis, each TCR beta chain was defined by its CDR3 amino acid sequence together with its V-gene family, and reads without a unique V-gene family were excluded. As a way to deal with suspected cross-contamination and a sequencing artifact, a later analysis dropped 592 nucleotide sequences that were highly shared and had low generation probability. For each public chain, a later analysis derived a clonal expansion index from normalized ranks of inferred template counts within each repertoire. Generation probabilities in a later analysis came from a VDJ recombination model fitted to out-of-frame rearrangements, and those results were checked against IGoR. Hypergeometric tests were used in a later analysis to score TCR-TCR, TCR-HLA and TCR-CMV co-occurrence, with a repertoire-size bias correction applied to the TCR pairs. False discovery rates were estimated in a later analysis by permuting HLA or CMV assignments 20 times. In a later analysis, co-occurring TCRs were grouped using DBSCAN, and TCRdist sequence similarity was added for clustering within HLA-allele-positive subsets. For co-occurrence clustering, repertoires with fewer than 30,000 or more than 120,000 public chains were excluded, along with about five repertoires with anomalous nucleotide sharing. TCRdb's version of the immuneACCESS table is confined to in-frame rearrangements and falls short of the full clone set. An unresolved V gene accounts for under half of the shortfall where checked; the remainder is of unknown origin. That table supplies the V and J calls and clone size; D and trimming were determined from the DNA. This sample's table carries about 200,000 clones. The ten largest clones add up to roughly 1.2% of the sample.

In total, approximately 610 healthy bone marrow donors made up the cohort. All cohort members were sampled while nominally healthy, although unrecorded immune exposures were likely present. The donor tested CMV seropositive, placing the donor among the 289 seropositive members of the cohort. Every donor gave a peripheral blood sample, and the peripheral blood mononuclear cells from that sample were used for TCR beta sequencing. Genomic DNA was extracted from the blood cell samples with the Qiagen DNeasy Blood Extraction Kit. V is pruned by 1 base and J by 8 bases, leaving 4 bases of the junction without a gene match. The CDR3 spans 15 residues, from the cysteine through the phenylalanine. Only the CDR3 part of the read is kept: 45 bases, read in frame from the first base. The germline V gene supplies CDR1 SGHTA and CDR2 FQGNSA. Here is what the overall study found, with its caveats: Linkage disequilibrium might explain the correlated functional status among segregating V segments, but an unknown experimental factor could not be excluded. Several of the top co-occurrence clusters appeared to be linked to parvovirus B19, influenza, CMV and Epstein-Barr virus, according to a later analysis. In the study, approximately 160 TCR beta chains were listed as associated with cytomegalovirus. A later analysis found that TCR association rates varied across HLA loci, with DRB1 alleles showing the most associated TCRs and HLA-C alleles the fewest. Roughly uniform sequencing depth across donors was assumed in presence/absence analyses, although this assumption may not hold. A further reported finding was that TCR beta sequences accurately predicted the HLA-A and HLA-B alleles for most subjects in the first cohort. The cohort was sequenced for TCR beta chains only, and without alpha or paired-chain data the features that could be detected were limited. Because counts were too low, about 15 rarely observed V segments, including chromosome 9 orphons, were left out of the earlier analysis of about 500 of the donors. Because some donors lacked HLA typing at each locus, the association tests relied only on the typed subset. In both the original and validation cohorts, the classifier was reported to diagnose cytomegalovirus status with high specificity and sensitivity. Compared with the roughly 710-donor mean, donors in an Asian-associated ancestry cluster had fewer N-insertions in productive TCRs, according to a later genetic analysis. A group of highly shared sequence variants was considered likely to be a technical artifact of the sequencing pipeline. Broadly in line with IMGT annotations, most TCR beta V segments showed up in productive rearrangements about 87% or about 30% of the time in an earlier analysis of several hundred of the donors. An association between a missense DCLRE1C variant and V-gene and J-gene trimming of TCR beta chains was found in a later genetic analysis and replicated in an independent cohort. Compared with equally common non-associated chains, HLA-associated TCR beta chains in a later analysis were more clonally expanded and had lower generation probabilities. CMV serostatus was the only immune exposure information available for the cohort. Three of the identified cytomegalovirus-associated TCR beta chains were confirmed in vitro to be specific for cytomegalovirus antigens. Assigning TCR associations to individual alleles was difficult when HLA alleles, especially DR and DQ, strongly co-occurred. The authors suggested that the approach could potentially be generalized to other disease states and immunological phenotypes. At a false discovery rate of 0.05, a later analysis linked around 17,000 TCR beta sequences to specific HLA alleles. While some public TCRs were present in many individuals, most TCR sequences turned up only very rarely across donors. The 87-base-pair reads could not distinguish some IMGT-functional V segments, including TRBV6-2 and TRBV6-3, so those segments were excluded. According to a later analysis, most CMV-associated TCR beta chains appeared to be HLA-restricted, and the HLA associations seemed to be driven largely by CMV exposure.

Recombination connected TRBV7-2 to TRBJ2-1; 11 bases in the junction line up with TRBD2. The clonotype was recovered from a girl aged 2-10 years in good health and CMV-seropositive. Material for sequencing was PBMCs. CDR3 reads: CASSLVAGGEDEQFF. The bases read TGTGCCAGCAGCTTAGTAGCGGGGGGGGAGGATGAGCAGTTCTTC.